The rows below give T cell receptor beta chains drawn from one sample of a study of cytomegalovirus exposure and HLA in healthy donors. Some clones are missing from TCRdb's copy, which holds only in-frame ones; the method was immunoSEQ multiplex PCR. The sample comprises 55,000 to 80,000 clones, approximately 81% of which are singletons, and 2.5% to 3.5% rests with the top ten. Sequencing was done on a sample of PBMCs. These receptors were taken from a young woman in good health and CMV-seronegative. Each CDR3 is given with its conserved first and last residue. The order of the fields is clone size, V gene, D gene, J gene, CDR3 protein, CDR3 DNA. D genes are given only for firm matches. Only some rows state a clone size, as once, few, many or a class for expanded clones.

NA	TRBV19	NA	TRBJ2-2	CASSIIGPTGELFF	TGTGCCAGTAGTATCATTGGCCCAACCGGGGAGCTGTTTTTT
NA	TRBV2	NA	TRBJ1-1	CASSEARGNVNTEAFF	TGTGCCAGCAGTGAAGCGCGGGGGAACGTGAACACTGAAGCTTTCTTT
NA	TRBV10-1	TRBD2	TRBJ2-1	CASSESYGTSGINNEQFF	TGCGCCAGCAGTGAGTCGTATGGGACTAGCGGAATTAACAATGAGCAGTTCTTC
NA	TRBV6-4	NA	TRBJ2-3	CASSDSGQGTDTQYF	TGTGCCAGCAGTGACTCGGGACAAGGCACAGATACGCAGTATTTT
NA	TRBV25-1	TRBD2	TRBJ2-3	CASSSWGGGTDTQYF	TGTGCCAGCAGTTCCTGGGGAGGGGGCACAGATACGCAGTATTTT
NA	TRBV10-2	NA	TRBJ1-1	CASRERVRVTEAFF	TGCGCCAGCAGGGAGCGGGTGAGGGTCACTGAAGCTTTCTTT
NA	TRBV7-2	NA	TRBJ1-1	CASSLTYRDTEAFF	TGTGCCAGCAGCCTAACCTACAGGGACACTGAAGCTTTCTTT
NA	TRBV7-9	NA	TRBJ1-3	CASSLETLNSGNTIYF	TGTGCCAGCAGCTTAGAAACATTAAACTCTGGAAACACCATATATTTT
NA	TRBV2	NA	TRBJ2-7	CASSEALSSYEQYF	TGTGCCAGCAGTGAAGCGCTGAGCTCCTACGAGCAGTACTTC
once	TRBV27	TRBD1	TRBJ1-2	CASRLGQGLRDYGYTF	TGTGCCAGCAGGTTGGGACAGGGATTAAGGGACTATGGCTACACCTTC
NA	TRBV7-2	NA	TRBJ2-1	CASSLLADLASNEQFF	TGTGCCAGCAGTTTACTCGCGGACCTAGCTTCAAATGAGCAGTTCTTC
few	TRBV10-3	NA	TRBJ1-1	CAISTGWMNTEAFF	TGTGCCATCTCCACGGGTTGGATGAACACTGAAGCTTTCTTT
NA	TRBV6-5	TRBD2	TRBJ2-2	CASSYTSGAPGELFF	TGTGCCAGCAGTTATACTAGCGGGGCCCCCGGGGAGCTGTTTTTT
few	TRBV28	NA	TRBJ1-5	CASTSRGGKQPQHF	TGTGCCAGCACTTCGAGGGGGGGCAAACAGCCCCAGCATTTT
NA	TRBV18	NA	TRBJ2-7	CASSPETLYEQYF	TGTGCCAGCTCACCCGAGACACTCTACGAGCAGTACTTC
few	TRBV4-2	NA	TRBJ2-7	CASSPEPGVYEQYF	TGTGCCAGCAGCCCTGAACCAGGGGTCTACGAGCAGTACTTC
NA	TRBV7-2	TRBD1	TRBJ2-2	CASSKTGEITGELFF	TGTGCCAGCAGCAAGACAGGGGAAATCACCGGGGAGCTGTTTTTT
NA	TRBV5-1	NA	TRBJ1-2	CASSTGGEAAGYTF	TGCGCCAGCAGCACCGGCGGCGAAGCGGCTGGCTACACCTTC
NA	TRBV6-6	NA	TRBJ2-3	CASSYSGLVADTQYF	TGTGCCAGCAGTTACTCGGGACTTGTTGCGGATACGCAGTATTTT
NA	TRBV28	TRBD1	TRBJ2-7	CASTTSGQPYEQYF	TGTGCCAGCACCACGTCGGGACAGCCCTACGAGCAGTACTTC
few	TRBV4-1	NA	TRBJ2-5	CASSQEGRAQETQYF	TGCGCCAGCAGCCAAGAAGGCAGGGCGCAAGAGACCCAGTACTTC
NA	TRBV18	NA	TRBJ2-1	CASSLDQDILYNEQFF	TGTGCCAGCTCGCTGGATCAGGATATTCTCTACAATGAGCAGTTCTTC
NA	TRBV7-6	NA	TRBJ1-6	CASSLGDKGSPLHF	TGTGCCAGCAGCTTAGGGGACAAAGGATCACCCCTCCACTTT
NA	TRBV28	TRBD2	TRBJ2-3	CASSSLAASTDTQYF	TGTGCCAGCAGTTCCCTAGCGGCTAGCACAGATACGCAGTATTTT
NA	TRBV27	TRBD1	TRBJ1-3	CASSSLAGTGKEGTIYF	TGTGCCAGCAGTTCCCTGGCTGGGACAGGCAAGGAGGGCACCATATATTTT